What follows are 26 T cell receptor beta chains derived from one specimen sequenced in a study of shared clonotypes between healthy human individuals. TCRdb's copy holds only in-frame clones and misses some; the assay was immunoSEQ multiplex PCR. Of over 2 million clones in the sample, about 95% were seen once. Sequences were obtained from naive CD4+ T cells sorted from blood. Subset given: CD45RA+ positively selected. These receptors came from a young man in good health.

The rearrangement links TRBV30 to TRBJ1-1, with a possible D match to TRBD1 (5 bases). CDR3 length: 13 amino acids. With 5 bases removed from V and 2 bases from J, the gap between germline ends came to 12 bases. Germline loops: CDR1 GTSNPN, CDR2 SVGIG (reference sequence). The DNA for the CDR3 is TGTGCCTGGGGTCCACAGGCAAACACTGAAGCTTTCTTT. Protein: CAWGPQANTEAFF.

V gene TRBV30 combines with J gene TRBJ2-1; D gene uncertain. The germline V gene encodes CDR1 GTSNPN and CDR2 SVGIG (reference sequence). V lost 0 bases to trimming and J lost 5 bases, with 8 bases between them. The CDR3 runs 13 residues. DNA for the CDR3: TGTGCCTGGAGTGTACAACACGACAATGAGCAGTTCTTC. Its translation: CAWSVQHDNEQFF.

The chain links TRBV29-1 to TRBJ2-7; D may be TRBD1 (6 bases). The CDR3 is 12 residues long. The V gene lost 7 bases and the J gene lost 3 bases, with 13 bases spanning the gap. CDR1 SQVTM and CDR2 ANQGSEA come from the germline V gene. CDR3 coding DNA: TGCAGCGCCCTGGGACATGACTACGAGCAGTACTTC. Its protein product is CSALGHDYEQYF.

Concerning this clone itself: The sample carries other DNA sequences with the same CDR3. The chain couples TRBV10-1 to TRBJ1-2; D remains ambiguous. The CDR3 length is 13 residues. V was shortened by 3 bases and J by 0 bases, with 5 bases between the two germline ends. The germline V gene has CDR1 WNHNN and CDR2 SYGVQD (reference sequence). The CDR3, as DNA: TGCGCCAGCAGTGATAGTACTAACTATGGCTACACCTTC. Translated, it gives CASSDSTNYGYTF.

The chain couples TRBV10-3 to TRBJ2-1, with a possible D match to TRBD1 (6 bases). This CDR3 contains 14 residues. Deletions cut 5 bases from V and 9 bases from J, with 17 bases between. Germline values: CDR1 ENHRY, CDR2 SYGVKD. As DNA, the CDR3 is TGTGCCATCAGTAAGGGGGTGACCTCGGGTGAGCAGTTCTTC. As protein: CAISKGVTSGEQFF.

The chain employs TRBV25-1 and TRBJ2-1, with D unresolved. The CDR3 runs to 12 residues. Looked up from germline, CDR1 is MGHDK and CDR2 is SYGVNS. Between the trimmed V and J ends, which lost 6 bases and 8 bases, there was a span of 11 bases. The CDR3 DNA sequence: TGTGCCAGCAGCCAGAAGAGGCATGAGCAGTTCTTC. Translating it yields CASSQKRHEQFF.

The gene calls are TRBV9 and TRBJ2-2; TRBD2 matches at 7 bases. CDR3 size: 16 residues. The J segment lost 1 base and the V segment lost 0 bases, leaving 3 bases of the junction unmatched. Germline V gene lookup returns CDR1 SGDLS and CDR2 YYNGEE. The CDR3 spells CASSVVERGNTGELFF. The DNA of the CDR3 is TGTGCCAGCAGCGTAGTTGAGCGGGGGAACACCGGGGAGCTGTTTTTT.

On this clone itself: The same CDR3 arises from other DNA sequences in this sample as well. This chain connects TRBV6-5 to TRBJ1-4, with D uncertain. CDR1 is MNHEY, CDR2 SVGAGI, per germline. The CDR3 is 12 amino acids. Deletions cut 8 bases from V and 8 bases from J, with 12 bases between. The CDR3 loop reads CASGRGGEKLFF. The CDR3 DNA reads as TGTGCCAGCGGGCGTGGAGGGGAAAAACTGTTTTTT.

CDR3 sequence (DNA): TGTGCCAGCAGTTACTCCCCGTGGGTAGCTAATGAAAAACTGTTTTTT. The encoded protein is CASSYSPWVANEKLFF. V usage is TRBV6-5 and J usage is TRBJ1-4, with D unclear. The CDR3 is 16 residues long. V lost 0 bases, J lost 3 bases, and 11 bases lay in between. Germline V gives CDR1 MNHEY, CDR2 SVGAGI.

Concerning this clone itself: Other DNA sequences within the sample encode an identical CDR3. The chain links TRBV18 to TRBJ2-7; D remains unclear. The V gene lost 2 bases and the J gene lost 0 bases, with 8 bases spanning the gap. CDR1 KGHSH and CDR2 LQKENI come from the germline V gene. CDR3 size: 14 residues. The CDR3 DNA reads TGTGCCAGCTCACCAACCAGGAGCTCCTACGAGCAGTACTTC. Translating gives CASSPTRSSYEQYF.

V gene TRBV11-2 combines with J gene TRBJ2-3; maybe TRBD2 (6 bases). V lost 6 bases and J lost 0, with 13 bases in between. From germline, CDR1 is SGHAT and CDR2 FQNNGV. The CDR3 totals 15 residues. In nucleotides, the CDR3 is TGTGCCAGCAGTCTAGCGCCCGGTAGCACAGATACGCAGTATTTT. Its protein is CASSLAPGSTDTQYF.

This chain's CDR3 is CASSPRRPSTGGYEQYF. The CDR3 bases are TGTGCCAGCAGTCCACGACGCCCTTCGACAGGGGGCTACGAGCAGTACTTC. V usage is TRBV27 and J usage is TRBJ2-7; TRBD1 matches 9 bases. Per germline, CDR1 MNHEY and CDR2 SMNVEV (reference sequence). The V segment lost 5 bases and the J segment 3 bases; nucleotides outside the gene matches: 14. The CDR3 has 17 residues.

This rearrangement joins TRBV11-3 to TRBJ1-4, with D possibly being TRBD1 (6 bases). The germline gives CDR1 SGHNT, CDR2 YENEEA. The CDR3 length is 15 residues. Trimming left V 3 bases short and J 5 bases short, with 13 bases between. In nucleotides, the CDR3 is TGTGCCAGCAGCTTCGTGGACAGACGAAATGAAAAACTGTTTTTT. This gives the protein CASSFVDRRNEKLFF.

V usage is TRBV5-1 and J usage is TRBJ2-5, with no clear D. CDR1 SGHRS and CDR2 YFSETQ come from the germline V gene. The CDR3 covers 14 residues. Trimming stripped 0 bases from V and 3 bases from J, with 9 bases between. CDR3 bases: TGCGCCAGCAGCTTGGGGGCGAAAGAAGAGACCCAGTACTTC. This gives the protein CASSLGAKEETQYF.

V is TRBV29-1 and J is TRBJ2-7; maybe TRBD1 (6 bases). The V gene's germline CDR1 is SQVTM and CDR2 ANQGSEA. Deletions cut 8 bases from V and 3 bases from J, with 14 bases between. This CDR3 comprises 12 residues. As DNA, the CDR3 is TGCAGCACAAGGGACACCAACTACGAGCAGTACTTC. Protein sequence: CSTRDTNYEQYF.

V gene TRBV6-1 combines with J gene TRBJ1-4, with TRBD1 as a possible D gene (5 bases). CDR3 length: 14 residues. V lost 7 bases and J lost 7, with 16 bases in between. Germline CDR1 MNHNS, CDR2 SASEGT. CDR3 residues: CASNKDKGGEKLFF. CDR3 bases: TGTGCCAGCAACAAGGACAAGGGAGGTGAAAAACTGTTTTTT.

The V call is TRBV10-1, the J call TRBJ2-2; 10 positions agree with TRBD1. With 6 bases clipped from V and 7 bases from J, the junction kept 8 bases outside the gene matches. The CDR3 length is 15 residues. Per germline, CDR1 WNHNN and CDR2 SYGVQD (reference sequence). CDR3 sequence reads: CASSPLTGGGGELFF. The CDR3 coding sequence is TGCGCCAGCAGCCCTCTGACAGGGGGCGGCGGGGAGCTGTTTTTT.

The chain combines TRBV4-3 with TRBJ2-5, with 16 bases matching TRBD2. Trimming took 3 bases from V and 2 from J; bases not matched to a gene: 6. The germline gives CDR1 LGHNA, CDR2 YSLEER. The CDR3 runs to 18 residues. CDR3 in DNA: TGCGCCAGCAGCCAGGGACTAGCGGGAGGGCCGGGTCAAGAGACCCAGTACTTC. It yields the protein CASSQGLAGGPGQETQYF.

The count of this clone is one. The DNA for the CDR3 is TGTGCCAGCAGCTTACTAGCGGCGGGTCGTTTTAGAGGCTTCCAAGAGACCCAGTACTTC. This codes for CASSLLAAGRFRGFQETQYF. The rearrangement uses TRBV13 and TRBJ2-5; 7 nucleotides align to TRBD2. This CDR3 comprises 20 residues. Trimming at V came to 2 bases and at J to 1 base, leaving 19 bases not matched to a gene. Germline CDR1 and CDR2: PRHDT and FYEKMQ (reference sequence). The complete variable domain, with remaining parts taken from reference TRBV13 and TRBJ2-5, reads AAGVIQSPRHLIKEKRETATLKCYPIPRHDTVYWYQQGPGQDPQFLISFYEKMQSDKGSIPDRFSAQQFSDYHSELNMSSLELGDSALYFCASSLLAAGRFRGFQETQYFGPGTRLLVL.

The V and J genes are TRBV6-6 and TRBJ1-6; D perhaps matches TRBD1 (5 bases). In germline, CDR1 is MNHNY, CDR2 SVGAGI (reference sequence). There are 15 residues in the CDR3. V was clipped by 0 bases and J by 6 bases, with 9 bases between them. For the CDR3, the DNA is TGTGCCAGCAGTTACTCGATGGGGCGTAATTCACCCCTCCACTTT. As protein: CASSYSMGRNSPLHF.

This clone came up once. The chain carries TRBV5-1 and TRBJ2-2, with a weak D call TRBD2 (6 bases). Germline V gives CDR1 SGHRS, CDR2 YFSETQ. The V and J ends lost 3 bases and 4 bases respectively, with 13 bases between them. The CDR3 is made up of 15 amino acids. The CDR3 reads CASSSGDSFTGELFF. As DNA, the CDR3 is TGCGCCAGCAGCTCGGGGGACTCCTTCACCGGGGAGCTGTTTTTT.

The gene calls are TRBV28 and TRBJ1-5; D is unclear. Trimming stripped 7 bases from V and 1 base from J, with 14 bases between. Germline CDR1 is MDHEN and CDR2 is SYDVKM. The CDR3 sequence is 15 residues long. CDR3 loop: CASTSDVRSNQPQHF. Written as DNA, the CDR3 is TGTGCCAGCACCTCCGACGTAAGAAGCAATCAGCCCCAGCATTTT.

CDR3 sequence (DNA): TGTGCCAGCACGCTCGGGACTGGTCAACAAGAGACCCAGTACTTC. Its translation: CASTLGTGQQETQYF. V usage is TRBV11-3 and J usage is TRBJ2-5; D may be TRBD2 (6 bases). The CDR3 runs to 15 residues. Germline CDR1 reads SGHNT; CDR2 reads YENEEA. The V end was cut by 7 bases, the J end by 2 bases, with 17 bases between.

The chain is built from TRBV5-1 and TRBJ1-5, with TRBD1 as a possible D gene (6 bases). The CDR3 spans 15 residues. CDR1 SGHRS and CDR2 YFSETQ come from the germline V gene. The V gene lost 5 bases and the J gene lost 0 bases, with 12 bases spanning the gap. The CDR3 coding sequence is TGCGCCAGCAGGAGGGGGGACAATAGCAATCAGCCCCAGCATTTT. Protein sequence: CASRRGDNSNQPQHF.

This clone was recorded once. J is TRBJ2-3 and V is TRBV7-2, with D hard to call. The V and J ends lost 5 bases and 9 bases respectively, with 18 bases between them. The CDR3 is made up of 14 amino acids. Germline V gene lookup returns CDR1 SGHTA and CDR2 FQGNSA. The CDR3 DNA follows: TGTGCCAGCAGCCCGTACTTTGCACAGATCACGCAGTATTTT. Its translation is CASSPYFAQITQYF.

The chain links TRBV11-2 to TRBJ2-7, with D unclear. Germline lookup yields CDR1 SGHAT and CDR2 FQNNGV. V was trimmed by 5 bases and J by 7 bases, leaving 12 bases between them. The length of the CDR3 is 12 residues. The CDR3 nucleotides read TGTGCCAGCAGCCCAGATGCCCGGGAGCAGTACTTC. It is translated as CASSPDAREQYF.